This T cell receptor beta chain stems from a study of shared clonotypes between healthy human individuals. Broader study findings: A generally larger estimated richness was seen in naive subsets than in memory subsets. Tissues were not sampled, only blood, and their repertoires likely differ. Of the naive CD4 clonotypes, around 5.2% were shared across a handful of donors. Generation of non-shared clonotypes was less probable than generation of clonotypes shared by all four donors.

From germline, CDR1 is SGHNT and CDR2 YYREEE (reference sequence). CDR3 size: 15 residues. V shed 3 bases and J 3 bases; nucleotides not matched to a gene: 6. Measured with immunoSEQ multiplex PCR; TCRdb has only the in-frame clones, and not every one. The repertoire includes about 1.5 million clones, more than 95% of them detected once, and roughly 1.2% sits in the top ten. Remarks on this clone: Its cognate antigen is unknown.

This receptor was obtained from a man aged 25-40 years in good health. Specimen: naive CD4+ T cells sorted from blood. Stated subset: CD45RA+ positively selected. The rearrangement links TRBV5-4 to TRBJ2-1, with 7 positions matching TRBD2. The CDR3 DNA is TGTGCCAGCAGCTCTTGGCGGGAGAACTACAATGAGCAGTTCTTC. It encodes CASSSWRENYNEQFF.